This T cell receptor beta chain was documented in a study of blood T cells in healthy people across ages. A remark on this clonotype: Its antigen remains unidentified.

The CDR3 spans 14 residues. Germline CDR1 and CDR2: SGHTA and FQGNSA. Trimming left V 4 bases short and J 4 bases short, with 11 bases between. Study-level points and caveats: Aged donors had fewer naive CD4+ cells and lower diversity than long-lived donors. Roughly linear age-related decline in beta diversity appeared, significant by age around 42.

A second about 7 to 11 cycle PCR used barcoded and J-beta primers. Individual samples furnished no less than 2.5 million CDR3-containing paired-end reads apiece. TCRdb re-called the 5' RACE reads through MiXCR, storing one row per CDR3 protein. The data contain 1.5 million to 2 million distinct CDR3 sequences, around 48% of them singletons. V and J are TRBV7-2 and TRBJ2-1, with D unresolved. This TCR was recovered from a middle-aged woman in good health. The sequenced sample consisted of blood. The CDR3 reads CASSSLGPYNEQFF. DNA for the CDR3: TGTGCCAGCAGCTCACTTGGCCCTTACAATGAGCAGTTCTTC.